Each of the 16 T cell receptor beta chains below was sequenced from the same sample in a study of CD8 T cells in ankylosing spondylitis (dated by TCRdb to about 2017). Overall results and qualifications from the work: Blood from ankylosing spondylitis patients appeared to be characterized by a TCR beta motif composed of about 8 highly homologous amino acid variants.

To prepare the library, 5' RACE was applied. Sequenced using an Illumina HiSeq 2500. The raw public data were reprocessed by TCRdb itself: fastp quality trimming at Q25, MiXCR clonotype calling, in-frame beta chains only. Rows merge per CDR3 protein into single entries with the most common DNA and genes. The sample yields hundreds of thousands of distinct CDR3 sequences; approximately 10% were counted once. Clones ranked in the top ten supply more than 0.5% of the sample. The antigens for these receptors are not known. Sequencing was carried out using blood, either unsorted or a sorted T cell fraction (not recorded which). These receptors all stem from a male donor with ankylosing spondylitis.

The chain combines TRBV20-1 with TRBJ2-5; tentative D call: TRBD1 (5 bases). This CDR3 has 13 amino acids. Germline CDR1 DFQATT, CDR2 SNEGSKA (reference sequence). The ends were cut back, 7 bases at V and 5 bases at J, with 17 bases in the middle. The CDR3 nucleotides read TGCAGTGTAACAGGAGATTCACGGGAGACCCAGTACTTC. It encodes CSVTGDSRETQYF.

This clonotype was observed many times. The chain recombines TRBV20-1 with TRBJ2-7; TRBD1 might be the D (6 bases). This CDR3 is built from 14 residues. Trimming stripped 2 bases from V and 1 base from J, with 12 bases between. Germline-derived CDR1 and CDR2 are DFQATT and SNEGSKA (reference sequence). CDR3 in amino acids: CSARSGQLSYEQYF. Here the CDR3 DNA reads TGCAGTGCTAGATCCGGACAGTTGTCCTACGAGCAGTACTTC.

The rearrangement links TRBV7-8 to TRBJ2-3, with 7 bases aligning to TRBD2. J was trimmed by 0 bases and V by 7 bases; bases with no gene match: 19. The CDR3 covers 19 residues. Germline CDR1 is SGHVS and CDR2 is FQNEAQ. CDR3 protein: CASISLGLAVRRSTDTQYF. The CDR3 DNA reads TGTGCCAGCATCAGCCTGGGGCTAGCGGTACGGCGTAGCACAGATACGCAGTATTTT.

This clonotype was seen a few times. The genes are TRBV6-2 or TRBV6-3 and TRBJ2-7, with 8 bases identical to TRBD2. Germline V CDR1 and CDR2: MNHEY, SVGEGT. The CDR3 consists of 13 residues. The ends lost 6 bases at V and 2 bases at J; junction bases unmatched: 3. The CDR3 nucleotides are TGTGCCAGCAGACTAGCGGTCGCCTACGAGCAGTACTTC. Translated: CASRLAVAYEQYF.

This clonotype was counted only a few times. V is TRBV3-1 and J is TRBJ2-5; D possibly corresponds to TRBD2 (5 bases). CDR1 and CDR2 from the germline V gene are LGHDT and YNNKEL (reference sequence). With 1 base removed from V and 0 bases from J, the gap between germline ends came to 9 bases. The CDR3 spans 15 residues. The CDR3 DNA follows: TGTGCCAGCAGCCAAGGGGAGCCTTACCAAGAGACCCAGTACTTC. Encoded protein: CASSQGEPYQETQYF.

This clonotype was detected a few times. The V call is TRBV6-5, the J call TRBJ2-1; the match to TRBD2 covers 10 bases. The CDR3 has 15 residues. With 2 bases clipped from V and 6 bases from J, the junction kept 4 bases outside the gene matches. The germline V gene encodes CDR1 MNHEY and CDR2 SVGAGI. This CDR3 reads CASSYGSSGSNEQFF. DNA of the CDR3: TGTGCCAGCAGTTACGGGTCTAGCGGGAGCAATGAGCAGTTCTTC.

This clonotype showed up just a few times. V is TRBV20-1 and J is TRBJ2-7; 9 bases map to TRBD1. The CDR3 contains 15 residues. Germline CDR1 DFQATT, CDR2 SNEGSKA (reference sequence). V dropped 1 base and J dropped 4; count of bases not matched to a gene: 8. The CDR3 loop is CSARAADRGLYEQYF. DNA for the CDR3: TGCAGTGCTAGAGCCGCGGACAGGGGATTATACGAGCAGTACTTC.

The chain links TRBV28 to TRBJ2-1, with D possibly matching TRBD1 (5 bases). Per germline, CDR1 MDHEN and CDR2 SYDVKM. This CDR3 has 15 residues. Deletions cut 6 bases from V and 9 bases from J, with 21 bases between. As DNA, the CDR3 is TGTGCCAGCAGCAAACCGTCGATGGGGCGCACTGAGCAGTTCTTC. Amino acid sequence: CASSKPSMGRTEQFF.

The CDR3 bases are TGCAGCGCTCTACCCGACTTAACCGGCGGGGAGCTGTTTTTT. Translating it yields CSALPDLTGGELFF. This chain uses TRBV29-1 with TRBJ2-2; D is uncertain. This CDR3 spans 14 amino acids. Germline-derived CDR1 and CDR2 are SQVTM and ANQGSEA. Trimming removed 7 bases at V and 7 bases at J, with 19 bases between.

This chain uses TRBV6-5 with TRBJ2-3, with D unresolved. The V end lost 2 bases, the J end lost 2 bases, and 11 bases lay between the germline ends. Germline loops: CDR1 MNHEY, CDR2 SVGAGI. The CDR3 runs 15 residues. In DNA, the CDR3 is TGTGCCAGCAGTTACCTACAGCGATCCACAGATACGCAGTATTTT. Its translation: CASSYLQRSTDTQYF.

This clonotype was recorded a few times. The CDR3 is CASSPLDRIQETQYF. Written as DNA, the CDR3 is TGTGCCAGCAGCCCCCTTGACAGGATACAAGAGACCCAGTACTTC. This chain uses TRBV5-6 with TRBJ2-5; tentative D call: TRBD1 (6 bases). CDR3 size: 15 residues. The germline V gene has CDR1 SGHDT and CDR2 YYEEEE. V was clipped by 4 bases and J by 2 bases, with 15 bases between them. The full variable domain, its missing parts supplied by reference TRBV5-6 and TRBJ2-5, is DAGVTQSPTHLIKTRGQQVTLRCSPKSGHDTVSWYQQALGQGPQFIFQYYEEEERQRGNFPDRFSGHQFPNYSSELNVNALLLGDSALYLCASSPLDRIQETQYFGPGTRLLVL.

In this sample, this clonotype turned up a few times. V usage is TRBV7-9 and J usage is TRBJ2-1; a weak D match, TRBD2 (5 bases). The CDR3 extends over 12 amino acids. The V end was cut by 4 bases, the J end by 9 bases, with 10 bases between. Per the germline V gene, CDR1 is SEHNR and CDR2 is FQNEAQ (reference sequence). The CDR3 loop reads CASSSEAGEQFF. The CDR3, as DNA: TGTGCCAGCAGCTCAGAGGCGGGTGAGCAGTTCTTC.

V is TRBV20-1 and J is TRBJ2-2; no reliable D call. Germline V lookup: CDR1 DFQATT, CDR2 SNEGSKA (reference sequence). V was pared by 3 bases and J by 4 bases, with 12 bases between. This CDR3 is 14 amino acids long. CDR3 in amino acids: CSARNVESTGELFF. As DNA, the CDR3 is TGCAGTGCTAGGAATGTTGAGAGCACCGGGGAGCTGTTTTTT.

This clonotype was detected many times. The genes are TRBV20-1 and TRBJ2-7; a weak D match, TRBD1 (6 bases). Trimming stripped 6 bases from V and 0 bases from J, with 12 bases between. The CDR3 is made up of 13 amino acids. Germline CDR1 DFQATT, CDR2 SNEGSKA (reference sequence). DNA for the CDR3: TGCAGTGCCCTCCGGGACATCTCCTACGAGCAGTACTTC. It translates to CSALRDISYEQYF.

A few counts support this clonotype. The gene calls are TRBV7-8 and TRBJ2-1; unclear D gene. Trimming took off 4 bases at V and 0 bases at J, with 25 bases between the two ends. Germline loops: CDR1 SGHVS, CDR2 FQNEAQ. The CDR3 is 20 residues long. CDR3 amino acids: CASSSYLDNFLSSSYNEQFF. CDR3 bases: TGTGCCAGCAGCTCATACCTCGACAACTTCCTCAGCAGCTCCTACAATGAGCAGTTCTTC.

This clonotype was seen only a few times. This sequence joins TRBV6-5 and TRBJ2-3, with D possibly TRBD1 on 6 matching bases. Germline V gene lookup returns CDR1 MNHEY and CDR2 SVGAGI. V was trimmed by 1 base and J by 9 bases, leaving 20 bases between them. There are 16 residues in the CDR3. The CDR3 DNA follows: TGTGCCAGCAGTTACTGGGCAGGGGCCGGCATTGAAACGCAGTATTTT. Protein product: CASSYWAGAGIETQYF.